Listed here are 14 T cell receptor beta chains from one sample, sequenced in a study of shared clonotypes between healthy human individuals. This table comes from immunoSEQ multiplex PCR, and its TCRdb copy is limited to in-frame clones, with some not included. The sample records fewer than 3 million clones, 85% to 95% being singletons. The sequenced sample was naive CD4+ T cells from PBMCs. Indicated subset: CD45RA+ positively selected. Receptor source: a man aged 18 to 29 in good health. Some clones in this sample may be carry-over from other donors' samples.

CDR3 nucleotides: TGTGCCAGCAGTTTAAGGGGTACTGGAAACACCATATATTTT. Protein sequence: CASSLRGTGNTIYF. The chain joins TRBV28 to TRBJ1-3; the D gene is possibly TRBD1 (5 bases). From germline, CDR1 is MDHEN and CDR2 SYDVKM. This CDR3 is 14 amino acids long. V lost 2 bases, J lost 2 bases, and 7 bases lay in between.

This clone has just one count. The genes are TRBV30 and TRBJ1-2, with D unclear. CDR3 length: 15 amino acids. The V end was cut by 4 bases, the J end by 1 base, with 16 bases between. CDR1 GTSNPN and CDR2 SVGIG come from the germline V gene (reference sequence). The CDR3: CAWIYRRQFNYGYTF. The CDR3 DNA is TGTGCCTGGATTTACCGGAGGCAGTTTAACTATGGCTACACCTTC.

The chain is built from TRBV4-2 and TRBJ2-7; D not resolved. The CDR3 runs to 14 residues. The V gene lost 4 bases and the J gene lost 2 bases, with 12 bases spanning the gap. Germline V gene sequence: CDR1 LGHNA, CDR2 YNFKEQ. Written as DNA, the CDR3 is TGTGCCAGCAGCCTCTCCTTAGCCCCCTACGAGCAGTACTTC. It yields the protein CASSLSLAPYEQYF.

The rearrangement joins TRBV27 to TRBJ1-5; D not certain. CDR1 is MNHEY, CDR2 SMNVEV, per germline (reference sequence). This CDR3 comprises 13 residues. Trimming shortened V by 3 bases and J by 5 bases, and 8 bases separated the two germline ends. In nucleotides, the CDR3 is TGTGCCAGCAGTTTTCAGATGGATCAGCCCCAGCATTTT. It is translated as CASSFQMDQPQHF.

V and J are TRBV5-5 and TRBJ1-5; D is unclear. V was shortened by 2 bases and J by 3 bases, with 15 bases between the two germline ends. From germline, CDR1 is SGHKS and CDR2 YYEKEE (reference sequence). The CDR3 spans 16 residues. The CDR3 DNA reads TGTGCCAGCAGCTTAGGGCCTGCTGGTGTCAATCAGCCCCAGCATTTT. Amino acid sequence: CASSLGPAGVNQPQHF.

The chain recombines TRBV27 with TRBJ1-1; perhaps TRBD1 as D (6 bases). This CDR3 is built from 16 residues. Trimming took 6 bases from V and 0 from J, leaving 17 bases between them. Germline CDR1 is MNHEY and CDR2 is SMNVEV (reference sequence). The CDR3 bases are TGTGCCAGCAGCTTCAGACAGGTGTTGATGAACACTGAAGCTTTCTTT. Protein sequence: CASSFRQVLMNTEAFF.

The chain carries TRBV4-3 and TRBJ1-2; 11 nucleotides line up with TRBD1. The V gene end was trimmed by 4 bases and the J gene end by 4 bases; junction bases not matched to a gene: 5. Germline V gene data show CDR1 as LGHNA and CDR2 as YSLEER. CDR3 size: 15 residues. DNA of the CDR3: TGCGCCAGCAGCCCTCGGGACAGGGGGGGCTATGGCTACACCTTC. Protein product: CASSPRDRGGYGYTF.

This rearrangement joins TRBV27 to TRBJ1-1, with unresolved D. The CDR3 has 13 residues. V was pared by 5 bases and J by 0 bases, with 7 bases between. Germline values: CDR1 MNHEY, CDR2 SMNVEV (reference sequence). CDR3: CASSPRLNTEAFF. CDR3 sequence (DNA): TGTGCCAGCAGTCCCAGGCTGAACACTGAAGCTTTCTTT.

CDR3: CASRRRGVYSYEQYF. The CDR3 DNA reads as TGTGCCAGCAGGAGGAGGGGGGTCTACTCCTACGAGCAGTACTTC. This chain connects TRBV6-1 to TRBJ2-7; the D gene could be TRBD1 or TRBD2 (6 bases each). Trimming pared 6 bases from V and 0 bases from J, leaving 15 bases between. Germline loops: CDR1 MNHNS, CDR2 SASEGT. The CDR3 covers 15 residues.

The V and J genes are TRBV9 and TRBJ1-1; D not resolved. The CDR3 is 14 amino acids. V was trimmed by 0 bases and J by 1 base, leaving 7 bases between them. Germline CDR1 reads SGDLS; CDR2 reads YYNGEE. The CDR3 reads CASSVGQENTEAFF. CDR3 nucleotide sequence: TGTGCCAGCAGCGTAGGTCAGGAGAACACTGAAGCTTTCTTT. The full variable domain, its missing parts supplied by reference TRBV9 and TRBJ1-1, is DSGVTQTPKHLITATGQRVTLRCSPRSGDLSVYWYQQSLDQGLQFLIQYYNGEERAKGNILERFSAQQFPDLHSELNLSSLELGDSALYFCASSVGQENTEAFFGQGTRLTVV.

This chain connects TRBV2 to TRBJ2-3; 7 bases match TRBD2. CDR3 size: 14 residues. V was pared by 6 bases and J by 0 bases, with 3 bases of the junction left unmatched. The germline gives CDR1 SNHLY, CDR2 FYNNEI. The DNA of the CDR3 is TGTGCCAGCAGGTCTAGCGGAAGCACAGATACGCAGTATTTT. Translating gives CASRSSGSTDTQYF. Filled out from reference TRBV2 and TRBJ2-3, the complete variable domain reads EPEVTQTPSHQVTQMGQEVILRCVPISNHLYFYWYRQILGQKVEFLVSFYNNEISEKSEIFDDQFSVERPDGSNFTLKIRSTKLEDSAMYFCASRSSGSTDTQYFGPGTRLTVL.

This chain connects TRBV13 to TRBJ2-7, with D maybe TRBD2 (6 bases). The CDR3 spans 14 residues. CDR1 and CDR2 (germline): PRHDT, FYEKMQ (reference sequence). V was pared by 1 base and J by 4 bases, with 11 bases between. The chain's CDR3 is CASSLVGLTYEQYF. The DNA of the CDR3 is TGTGCCAGCAGCTTAGTGGGACTGACATACGAGCAGTACTTC.

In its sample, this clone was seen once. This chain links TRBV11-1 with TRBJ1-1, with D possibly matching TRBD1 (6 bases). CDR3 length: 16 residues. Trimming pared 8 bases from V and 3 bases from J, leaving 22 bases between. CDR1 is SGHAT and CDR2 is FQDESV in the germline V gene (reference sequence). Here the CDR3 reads CASARGWGPQDTEAFF. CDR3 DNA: TGTGCCAGCGCTAGGGGGTGGGGGCCGCAGGACACTGAAGCTTTCTTT.

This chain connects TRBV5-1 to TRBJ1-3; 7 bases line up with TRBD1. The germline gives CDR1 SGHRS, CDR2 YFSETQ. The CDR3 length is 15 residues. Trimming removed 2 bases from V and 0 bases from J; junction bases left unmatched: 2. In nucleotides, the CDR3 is TGCGCCAGCAGCTTCGGACAGGCCTCTGGAAACACCATATATTTT. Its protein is CASSFGQASGNTIYF.